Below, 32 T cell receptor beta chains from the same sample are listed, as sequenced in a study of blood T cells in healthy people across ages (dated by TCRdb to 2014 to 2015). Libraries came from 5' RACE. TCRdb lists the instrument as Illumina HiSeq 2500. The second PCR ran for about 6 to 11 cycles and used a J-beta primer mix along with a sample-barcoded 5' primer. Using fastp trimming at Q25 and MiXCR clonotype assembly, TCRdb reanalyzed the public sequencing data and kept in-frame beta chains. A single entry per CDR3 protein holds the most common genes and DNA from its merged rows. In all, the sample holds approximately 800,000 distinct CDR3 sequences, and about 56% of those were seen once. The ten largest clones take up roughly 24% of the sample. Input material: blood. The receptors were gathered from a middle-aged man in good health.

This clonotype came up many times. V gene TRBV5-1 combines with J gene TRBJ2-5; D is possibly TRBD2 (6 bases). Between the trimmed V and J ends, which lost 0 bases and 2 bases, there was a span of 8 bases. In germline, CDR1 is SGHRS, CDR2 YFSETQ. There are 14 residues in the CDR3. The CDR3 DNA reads TGCGCCAGCAGCTTGGGAGGACTACAAGAGACCCAGTACTTC. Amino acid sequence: CASSLGGLQETQYF.

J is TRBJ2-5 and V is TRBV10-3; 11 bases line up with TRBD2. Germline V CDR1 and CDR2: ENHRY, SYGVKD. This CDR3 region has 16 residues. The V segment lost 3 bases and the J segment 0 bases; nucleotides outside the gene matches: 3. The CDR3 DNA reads TGTGCCATCAGTGATTTAGCGGGAGGGGACCAAGAGACCCAGTACTTC. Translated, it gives CAISDLAGGDQETQYF.

The chain's CDR3 is CATSRVAGNQPQHF. DNA of the CDR3: TGTGCCACCAGCAGAGTCGCAGGCAATCAGCCCCAGCATTTT. The chain couples TRBV15 to TRBJ1-5; D remains unclear. Trimming took 1 base from V and 2 from J, leaving 6 bases between them. Germline assignment: CDR1 LNHNV and CDR2 YYDKDF (reference sequence). This CDR3 contains 14 residues.

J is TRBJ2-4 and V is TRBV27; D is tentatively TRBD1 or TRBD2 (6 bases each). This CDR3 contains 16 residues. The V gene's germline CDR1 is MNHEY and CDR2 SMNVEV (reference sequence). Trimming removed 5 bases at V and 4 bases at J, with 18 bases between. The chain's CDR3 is CASSTGGGVLKNIQYF. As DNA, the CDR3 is TGTGCCAGCAGTACCGGGGGCGGGGTCTTGAAAAACATTCAGTACTTC.

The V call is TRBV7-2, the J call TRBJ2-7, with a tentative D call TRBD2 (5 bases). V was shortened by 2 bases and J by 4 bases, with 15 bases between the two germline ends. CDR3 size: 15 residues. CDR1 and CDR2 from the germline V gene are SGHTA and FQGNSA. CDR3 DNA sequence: TGTGCCAGCAGCTTACGGGCTGGGAGTGGTTACGAGCAGTACTTC. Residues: CASSLRAGSGYEQYF.

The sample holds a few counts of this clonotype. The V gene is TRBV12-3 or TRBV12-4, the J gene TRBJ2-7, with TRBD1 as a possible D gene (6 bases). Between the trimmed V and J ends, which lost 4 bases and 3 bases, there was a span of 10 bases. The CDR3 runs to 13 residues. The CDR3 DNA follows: TGTGCCAGCAGTTGGGGACACGTCTACGAGCAGTACTTC. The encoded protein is CASSWGHVYEQYF.

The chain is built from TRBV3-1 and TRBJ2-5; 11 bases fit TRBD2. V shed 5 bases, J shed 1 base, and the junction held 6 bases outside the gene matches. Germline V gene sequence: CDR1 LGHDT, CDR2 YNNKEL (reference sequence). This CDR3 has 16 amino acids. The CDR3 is CASSFRLAGSQETQYF. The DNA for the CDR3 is TGTGCCAGCAGCTTCCGACTAGCGGGATCCCAAGAGACCCAGTACTTC.

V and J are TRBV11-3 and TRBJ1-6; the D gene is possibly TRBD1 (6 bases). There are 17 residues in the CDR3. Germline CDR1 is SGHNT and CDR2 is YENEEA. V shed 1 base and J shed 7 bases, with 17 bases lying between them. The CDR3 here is CASSLGGLGGHNSPLHF. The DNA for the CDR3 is TGTGCCAGCAGCTTAGGAGGGCTCGGGGGACACAATTCACCCCTCCACTTT. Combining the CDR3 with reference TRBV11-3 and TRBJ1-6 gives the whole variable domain EAGVVQSPRYKIIEKKQPVAFWCNPISGHNTLYWYLQNLGQGPELLIRYENEEAVDDSQLPKDRFSAERLKGVDSTLKIQPAELGDSAVYLCASSLGGLGGHNSPLHFGNGTRLTVT.

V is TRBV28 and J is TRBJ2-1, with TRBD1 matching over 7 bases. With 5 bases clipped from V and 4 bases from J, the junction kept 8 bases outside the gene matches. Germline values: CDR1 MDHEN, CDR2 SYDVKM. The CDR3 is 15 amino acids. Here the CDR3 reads CASSRQGDQYNEQFF. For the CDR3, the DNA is TGTGCCAGCAGTCGACAGGGTGACCAATACAATGAGCAGTTCTTC.

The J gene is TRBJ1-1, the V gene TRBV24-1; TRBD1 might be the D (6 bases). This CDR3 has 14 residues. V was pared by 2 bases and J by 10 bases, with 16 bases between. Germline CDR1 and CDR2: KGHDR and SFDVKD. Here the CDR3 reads CATSDSGGTRGAFF. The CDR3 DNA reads TGTGCCACCAGTGATTCGGGGGGCACACGTGGAGCTTTCTTT.

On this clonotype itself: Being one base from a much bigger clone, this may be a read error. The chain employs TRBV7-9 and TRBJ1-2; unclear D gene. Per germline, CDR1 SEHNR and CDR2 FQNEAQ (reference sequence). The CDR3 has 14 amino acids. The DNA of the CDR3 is TGTACCAGCAGCTTAGCAACCCTCAGCGGTGGCTACACCTTC. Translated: CTSSLATLSGGYTF.

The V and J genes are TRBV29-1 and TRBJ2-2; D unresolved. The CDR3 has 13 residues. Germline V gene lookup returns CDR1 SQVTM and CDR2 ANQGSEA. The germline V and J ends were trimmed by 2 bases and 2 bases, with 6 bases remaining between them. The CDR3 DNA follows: TGCAGCGTTGAACGGCAAAACACCGGGGAGCTGTTTTTT. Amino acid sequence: CSVERQNTGELFF.

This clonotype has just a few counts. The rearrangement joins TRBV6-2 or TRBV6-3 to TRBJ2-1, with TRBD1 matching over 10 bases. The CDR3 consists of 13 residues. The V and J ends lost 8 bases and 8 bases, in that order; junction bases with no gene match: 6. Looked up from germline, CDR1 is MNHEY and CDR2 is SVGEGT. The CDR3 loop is CASLWGTGDEQFF. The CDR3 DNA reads TGTGCCAGCCTGTGGGGGACAGGGGATGAGCAGTTCTTC.

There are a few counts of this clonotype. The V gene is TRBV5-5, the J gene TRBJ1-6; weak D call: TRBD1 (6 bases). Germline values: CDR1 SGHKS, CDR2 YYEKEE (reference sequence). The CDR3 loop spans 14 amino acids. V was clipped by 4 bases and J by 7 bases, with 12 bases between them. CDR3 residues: CASSARDTNSPLHF. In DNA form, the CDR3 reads TGTGCCAGCAGCGCCCGGGACACAAATTCACCCCTCCACTTT.

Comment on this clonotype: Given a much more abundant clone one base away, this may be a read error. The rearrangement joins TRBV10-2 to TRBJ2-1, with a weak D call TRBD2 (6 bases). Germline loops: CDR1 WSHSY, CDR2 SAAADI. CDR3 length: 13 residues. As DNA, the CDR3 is TGCGCCAGTACCGGGACTCAGAACAAGGAGCAGTTCTTC. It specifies CASTGTQNKEQFF.

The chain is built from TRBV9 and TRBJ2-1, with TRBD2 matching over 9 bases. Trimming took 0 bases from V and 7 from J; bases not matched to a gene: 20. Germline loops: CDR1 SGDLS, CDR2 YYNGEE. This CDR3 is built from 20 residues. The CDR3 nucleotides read TGTGCCAGCAGCGTAGATCCCTGGAGTAGCGGGAGCGGTGGCATGAATGAGCAGTTCTTC. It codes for CASSVDPWSSGSGGMNEQFF.

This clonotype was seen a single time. The CDR3 DNA follows: TGCAGTGCTAGATGGGGATTCGGTGAAGCTTTCTTT. Translation: CSARWGFGEAFF. The chain joins TRBV20-1 to TRBJ1-1; no firm D call. Trimming shortened V by 2 bases and J by 7 bases, and 11 bases separated the two germline ends. Germline CDR1 is DFQATT and CDR2 is SNEGSKA (reference sequence). This CDR3 spans 12 amino acids.

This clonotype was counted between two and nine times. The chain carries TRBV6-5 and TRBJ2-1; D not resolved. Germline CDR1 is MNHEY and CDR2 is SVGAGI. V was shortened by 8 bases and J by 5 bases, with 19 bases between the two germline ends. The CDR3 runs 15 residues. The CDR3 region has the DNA TGTGCCAGCTTTCGTCAGCAAGGGAAGAACAATGAGCAGTTCTTC. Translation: CASFRQQGKNNEQFF.

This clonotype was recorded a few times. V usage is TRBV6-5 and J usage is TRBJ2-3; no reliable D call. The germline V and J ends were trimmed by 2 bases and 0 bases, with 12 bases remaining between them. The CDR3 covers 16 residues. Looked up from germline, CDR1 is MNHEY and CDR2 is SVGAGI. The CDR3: CASSYRLFQSTDTQYF. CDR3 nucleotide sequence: TGTGCCAGCAGTTACCGCCTCTTCCAGAGCACAGATACGCAGTATTTT.

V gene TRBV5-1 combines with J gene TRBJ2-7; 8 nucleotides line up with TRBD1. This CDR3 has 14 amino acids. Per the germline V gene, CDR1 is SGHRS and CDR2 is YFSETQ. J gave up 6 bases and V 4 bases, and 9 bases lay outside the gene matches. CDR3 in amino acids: CASSLGSGGGEQYF. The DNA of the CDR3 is TGCGCCAGCAGCCTCGGTTCAGGGGGCGGCGAGCAGTACTTC.

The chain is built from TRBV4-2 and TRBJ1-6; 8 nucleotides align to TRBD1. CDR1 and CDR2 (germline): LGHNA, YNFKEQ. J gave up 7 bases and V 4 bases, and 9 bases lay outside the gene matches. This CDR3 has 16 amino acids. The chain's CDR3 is CASSRTRDRLNSPLHF. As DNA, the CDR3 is TGTGCCAGCAGCCGGACCCGGGACAGGTTGAATTCACCCCTCCACTTT.

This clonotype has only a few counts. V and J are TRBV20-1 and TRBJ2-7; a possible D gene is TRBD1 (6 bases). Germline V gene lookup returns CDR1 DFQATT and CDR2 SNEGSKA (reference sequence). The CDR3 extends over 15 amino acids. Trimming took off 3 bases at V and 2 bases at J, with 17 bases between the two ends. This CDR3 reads CSARSGGRGPYEQYF. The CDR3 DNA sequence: TGCAGTGCTAGGTCTGGGGGCAGGGGCCCCTACGAGCAGTACTTC.

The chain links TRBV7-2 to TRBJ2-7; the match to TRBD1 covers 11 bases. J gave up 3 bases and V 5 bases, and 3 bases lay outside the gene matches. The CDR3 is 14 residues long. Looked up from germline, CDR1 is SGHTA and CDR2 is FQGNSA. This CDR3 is CASSIGTGGYEQYF. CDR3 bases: TGTGCCAGCAGCATCGGGACAGGGGGCTACGAGCAGTACTTC.

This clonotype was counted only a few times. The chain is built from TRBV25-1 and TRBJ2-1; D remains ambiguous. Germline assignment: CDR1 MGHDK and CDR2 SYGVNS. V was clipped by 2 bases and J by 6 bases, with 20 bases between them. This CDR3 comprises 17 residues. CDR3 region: CASSEPITGSLGNEQFF. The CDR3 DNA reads TGTGCCAGCAGTGAACCGATAACCGGGTCTCTGGGCAATGAGCAGTTCTTC.

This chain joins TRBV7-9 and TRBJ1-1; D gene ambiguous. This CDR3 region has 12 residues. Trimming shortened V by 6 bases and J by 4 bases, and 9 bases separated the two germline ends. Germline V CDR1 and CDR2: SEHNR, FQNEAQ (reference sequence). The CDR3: CASSGWSTEAFF. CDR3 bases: TGTGCCAGCAGTGGATGGAGCACTGAAGCTTTCTTT.

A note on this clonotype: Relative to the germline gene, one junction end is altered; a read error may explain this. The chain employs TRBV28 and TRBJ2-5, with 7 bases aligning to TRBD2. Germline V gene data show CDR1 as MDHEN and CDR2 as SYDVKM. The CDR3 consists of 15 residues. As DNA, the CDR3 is TGTGCCTGCAGGGTTAGCGGGCTCCCCGGGGAGACCCAGTACTTC. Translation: CACRVSGLPGETQYF.

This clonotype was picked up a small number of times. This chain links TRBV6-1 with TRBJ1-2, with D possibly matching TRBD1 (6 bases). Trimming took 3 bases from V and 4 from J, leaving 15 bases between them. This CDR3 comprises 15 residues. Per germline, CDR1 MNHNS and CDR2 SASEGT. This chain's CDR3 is CASSDKEGTPYGYTF. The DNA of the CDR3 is TGTGCCAGCAGTGATAAAGAGGGGACACCCTATGGCTACACCTTC.

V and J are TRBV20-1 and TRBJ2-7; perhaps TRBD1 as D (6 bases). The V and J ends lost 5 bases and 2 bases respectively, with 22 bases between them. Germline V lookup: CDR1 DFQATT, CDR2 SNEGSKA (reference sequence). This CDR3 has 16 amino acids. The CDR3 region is CSAPKGTGRYTYEQYF. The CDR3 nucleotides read TGCAGTGCTCCTAAGGGAACAGGGCGGTATACCTACGAGCAGTACTTC.

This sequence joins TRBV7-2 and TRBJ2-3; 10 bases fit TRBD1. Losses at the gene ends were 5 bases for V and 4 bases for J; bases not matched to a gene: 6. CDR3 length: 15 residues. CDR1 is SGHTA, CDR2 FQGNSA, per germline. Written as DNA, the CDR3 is TGTGCCAGCAGCATGACAGGGGGCATCGCAGATACGCAGTATTTT. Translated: CASSMTGGIADTQYF.

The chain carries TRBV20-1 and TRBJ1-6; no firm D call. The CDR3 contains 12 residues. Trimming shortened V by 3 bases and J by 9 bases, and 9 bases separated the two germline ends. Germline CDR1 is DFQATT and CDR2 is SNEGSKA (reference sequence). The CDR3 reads CSARAVASPLHF. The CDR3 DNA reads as TGCAGTGCTAGGGCAGTGGCTTCACCCCTCCACTTT.

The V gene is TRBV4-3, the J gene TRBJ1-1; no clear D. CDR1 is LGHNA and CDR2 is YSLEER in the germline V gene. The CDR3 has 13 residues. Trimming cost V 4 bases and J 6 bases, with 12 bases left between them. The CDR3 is CASSPSLAAEAFF. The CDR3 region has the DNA TGCGCCAGCAGCCCGAGTTTGGCGGCTGAAGCTTTCTTT.

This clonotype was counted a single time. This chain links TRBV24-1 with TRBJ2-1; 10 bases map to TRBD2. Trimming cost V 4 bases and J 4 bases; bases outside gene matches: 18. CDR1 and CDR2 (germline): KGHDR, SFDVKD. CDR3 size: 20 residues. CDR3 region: CATSDRLTSSGSRGYNEQFF. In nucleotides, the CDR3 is TGTGCCACCAGTGACCGATTGACGTCTAGCGGGAGCCGGGGTTACAATGAGCAGTTCTTC.